This T cell receptor (beta chain) came from a study of shared clonotypes between healthy human individuals. Produced via immunoSEQ multiplex PCR; TCRdb's table is partial and in-frame only. The sample carries 2 million to 2.5 million clones, almost 96% recorded once. Germline V gene sequence: CDR1 SGHNT, CDR2 YYREEE (reference sequence). CDR3 size: 15 residues. Deletions cut 1 base from V and 4 bases from J, with 14 bases between. This sequence joins TRBV5-4 and TRBJ1-2, with D perhaps TRBD1 (5 bases). The clonotype originates from a young man in good health. Sequenced material: naive CD4+ T cells sorted from blood. The subset: CD45RA+ positively selected. The CDR3 loop is CASSLSREGFYGYTF. The CDR3 bases are TGTGCCAGCAGCTTGTCCAGGGAGGGATTCTATGGCTACACCTTC.